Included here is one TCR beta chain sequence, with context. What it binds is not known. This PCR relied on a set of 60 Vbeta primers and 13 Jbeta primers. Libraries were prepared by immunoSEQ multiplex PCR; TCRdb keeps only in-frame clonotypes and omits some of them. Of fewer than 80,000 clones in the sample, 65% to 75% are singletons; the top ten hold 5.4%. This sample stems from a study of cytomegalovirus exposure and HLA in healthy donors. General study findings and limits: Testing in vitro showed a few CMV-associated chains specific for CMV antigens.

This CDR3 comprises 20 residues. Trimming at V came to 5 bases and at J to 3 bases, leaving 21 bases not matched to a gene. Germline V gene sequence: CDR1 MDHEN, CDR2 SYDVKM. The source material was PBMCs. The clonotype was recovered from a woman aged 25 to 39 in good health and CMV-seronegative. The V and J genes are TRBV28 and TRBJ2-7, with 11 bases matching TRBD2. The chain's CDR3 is CASSPPPGLAGSGTLYEQYF. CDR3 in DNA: TGTGCCAGCAGTCCCCCCCCTGGACTAGCGGGTTCAGGGACCCTCTACGAGCAGTACTTC.